A single T cell receptor beta chain is shown here with its context. Antigen specificity is unknown. Germline V CDR1 and CDR2: SGHVS, FQNEAQ. The CDR3 runs to 13 residues. J gave up 6 bases and V 7 bases, and 8 bases lay outside the gene matches. The data are from a study of Graves' ophthalmopathy and Graves' hyperthyroidism. For repertoire sequencing, the TCR beta CDR3 regions were amplified from RNA transcripts. HTBI primers were used in a first-round RT-PCR, which preceded a second-round multiplex PCR. A single record per CDR3 protein comes from TCRdb applying MiXCR to the multiplex PCR reads. The table records some 240,000 distinct CDR3 sequences, 45% of them present only once. Study-level findings and limits: Appearing in blood as well were most expanded thyroid clonotypes above 0.001 frequency.

J is TRBJ2-7 and V is TRBV7-8; 8 positions agree with TRBD2. Material for sequencing was peripheral blood. This clonotype originated in an adult man with Graves' ophthalmopathy. The CDR3 sequence: CASIPRGGFEQYF. Here the CDR3 DNA reads TGTGCCAGCATCCCCCGGGGGGGGTTCGAGCAGTACTTC.